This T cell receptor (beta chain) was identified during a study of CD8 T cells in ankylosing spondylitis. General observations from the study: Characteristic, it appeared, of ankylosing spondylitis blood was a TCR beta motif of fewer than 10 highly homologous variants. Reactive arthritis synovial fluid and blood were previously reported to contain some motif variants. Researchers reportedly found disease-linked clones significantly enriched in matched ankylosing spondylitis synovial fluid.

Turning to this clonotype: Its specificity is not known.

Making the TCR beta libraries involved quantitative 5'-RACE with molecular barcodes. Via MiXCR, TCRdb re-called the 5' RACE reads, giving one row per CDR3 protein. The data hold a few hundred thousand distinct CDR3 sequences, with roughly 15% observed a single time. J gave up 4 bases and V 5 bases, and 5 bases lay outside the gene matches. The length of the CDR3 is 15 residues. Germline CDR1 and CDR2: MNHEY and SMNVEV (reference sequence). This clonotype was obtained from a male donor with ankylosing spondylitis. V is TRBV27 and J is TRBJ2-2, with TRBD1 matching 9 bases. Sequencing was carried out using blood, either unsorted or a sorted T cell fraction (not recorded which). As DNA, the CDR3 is TGTGCCAGCAGTCCCGGACAGGGGCCCACCGGGGAGCTGTTTTTT. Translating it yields CASSPGQGPTGELFF.